This T cell receptor (beta chain) was obtained from a study of T cell repertoires in aging, cancer and after chemotherapy. Study overall: Pre- and post-chemotherapy samples were paired from glioblastoma patients treated with temozolomide-based therapy.

Peripheral blood genomic DNA, not sorted cells or RNA, was the template. Concerning this clonotype: Antigen specificity is unknown.

Study-wide findings and caveats: Immunological memory after chemotherapy cannot be judged from the repertoire data. In healthy donors, age-related TCR diversity loss mainly reflected lost richness. Across the chemotherapy interval, each cancer cohort showed higher median generation probability, suggesting thymic rebound.

This CDR3 has 17 amino acids. CDR1 is SGHRS, CDR2 YFSETQ, per germline. V lost 2 bases and J 4 bases, leaving 19 bases between the germline ends. Rearranged V-D-J TRB sequences were amplified with a mixed TRB-A/B primer pool. TCRdb itself ran the multiplex PCR reads through MiXCR, one entry per CDR3 protein. The sample shows about 2,000 distinct CDR3 sequences, under 30% of them seen only once. Sequenced input: blood. The V and J genes are TRBV5-1 and TRBJ1-3, with D perhaps matching TRBD1 (6 bases). The TCR sequence derives from a human donor with a solid tumor. The CDR3 DNA follows: TGCGCCAGCAGCTTCATGGGGCCCGCAGGGGAAGGAAACACCATATATTTT. Protein sequence: CASSFMGPAGEGNTIYF.